This T cell receptor beta chain was sequenced for a study of cytomegalovirus exposure and HLA in healthy donors. The study's findings and limits: Solely CMV serostatus was available to characterize immune exposure. Altogether, 164 TCR beta chains were recorded as cytomegalovirus-associated. Rare TCR sequences predominated, though certain public TCRs were found in many donors.

This clone was recorded a few times. The antigen is not known. Germline assignment: CDR1 MGHRA and CDR2 YSYEKL. The CDR3 contains 14 residues. V gave up 0 bases and J gave up 5 bases, with 8 bases separating them. Researchers ran the PCR with 60 Vbeta and 13 Jbeta primers. TCRdb's copy holds only in-frame clones and misses some; the assay was immunoSEQ multiplex PCR. The sample lists 110,000 to 150,000 clones, approximately 82% seen once, with 2.5% to 4% in the top ten. The source of this sequence is a middle-aged man in good health and CMV-seronegative. The chain combines TRBV4-1 with TRBJ1-5; D is unresolved. Sequencing used PBMCs. The CDR3, as DNA: TGCGCCAGCAGCCAAGATCTAGGAGATCAGCCCCAGCATTTT. Amino acids: CASSQDLGDQPQHF.